This T cell receptor beta chain was identified in a study of T cells in narcolepsy. Study in general: Donors had narcolepsy type 1 or type 2, or were healthy controls.

Here immunoSEQ multiplex PCR was the method, and the copy in TCRdb shows in-frame clones only, minus some. Altogether fewer than 35,000 clones are present, 78% being singletons, with the ten largest covering 1.2%. V dropped 3 bases and J dropped 0 bases, with 18 bases sitting between them. The CDR3 sequence is 18 residues long. In germline, CDR1 is KGHSH, CDR2 LQKENI. Note on this clone: This CDR3 is also generated by other DNA sequences in the sample.

The sample was CD45RA- memory CD4+ T cells from PBMCs. The receptor was derived from a human donor with narcolepsy. The gene calls are TRBV18 and TRBJ2-4, with D perhaps assigned TRBD1 or TRBD2 (5 bases each). The CDR3 loop is CASSPQGEGVKAKNIQYF. In nucleotides, the CDR3 is TGTGCCAGCTCACCGCAGGGAGAAGGTGTAAAAGCCAAAAACATTCAGTACTTC.